These 10 T cell receptor beta chains were sequenced from one sample in a study of CXCR3-negative and CXCR3-positive naive CD8 T cells. UMI-labeled TRB cDNA libraries were prepared by 5' RACE. TCRdb reprocessed the 5' RACE reads, keeping one entry per CDR3 protein, no DNA. The table lists roughly 48,000 distinct CDR3 sequences. The material sequenced was memory CD8+ T cells from blood. All receptors come from a human donor in good health. Some clones in this sample may be carry-over from other donors' samples.

The chain couples TRBV12-2 to TRBJ1-1. TRBV12-2 is flagged as a pseudogene. The CDR3 contains 16 residues. The CDR3 loop reads CASRFSSGALNTEAFF.

The genes are TRBV28 and TRBJ2-1; the D call from TCRdb, TRBD1, cannot be confirmed without DNA. This CDR3 is built from 12 residues. The germline V gene encodes CDR1 MDHEN and CDR2 SYDVKM. The CDR3 spells CASTPGGWEQFF.

V and J are TRBV3-1 and TRBJ2-3; TCRdb reports TRBD2, a call that lacks DNA to check it against. Germline CDR1 reads LGHDT; CDR2 reads YNNKEL (reference sequence). CDR3 length: 15 residues. The CDR3 is CASSQGAGGTDTQYF.

The rearrangement uses TRBV28 and TRBJ2-1; TCRdb proposes TRBD2, but this gene call is untestable without DNA. The CDR3 totals 15 residues. Germline V gives CDR1 MDHEN, CDR2 SYDVKM. The CDR3 loop is CASRADKLDGNEQFF.

The chain has TRBV29-1 and TRBJ2-7; TCRdb selects TRBD1, and the lack of DNA leaves this call unchecked. Germline V gives CDR1 SQVTM, CDR2 ANQGSEA. CDR3 size: 14 residues. The CDR3 loop reads CSVEVPWTGGEQYF.

V usage is TRBV15 and J usage is TRBJ2-1; TCRdb names TRBD2, which stays unverified in the absence of DNA. The CDR3 is 14 amino acids. Germline CDR1 reads LNHNV; CDR2 reads YYDKDF (reference sequence). The CDR3 is CATKRGNSYNEQFF.

The V and J genes are TRBV25-1 and TRBJ2-1. The CDR3 is 11 amino acids. CDR1 is MGHDK, CDR2 SYGVNS, per germline. The CDR3 loop reads CASSYSYEQFF. Complete variable domain (other parts from reference TRBV25-1 and TRBJ2-1): EADIYQTPRYLVIGTGKKITLECSQTMGHDKMYWYQQDPGMELHLIHYSYGVNSTEKGDLSSESTVSRIRTEHFPLTLESARPSHTSQYLCASSYSYEQFFGPGTRLTVL.

The J gene is TRBJ2-7, the V gene TRBV7-9; TCRdb's D call, TRBD1, is unchecked because there is no DNA. This CDR3 has 14 amino acids. Germline CDR1 and CDR2: SEHNR and FQNEAQ (reference sequence). The CDR3 sequence: CASGGVGEPYEQYF.

V is TRBV7-9 and J is TRBJ1-1; TCRdb designates TRBD1, a call that cannot be tested without DNA. This CDR3 spans 14 amino acids. Germline CDR1 reads SEHNR; CDR2 reads FQNEAQ (reference sequence). CDR3 loop: CASNPRDRGTEAFF. Complete variable domain (other parts from reference TRBV7-9 and TRBJ1-1): DTGVSQNPRHKITKRGQNVTFRCDPISEHNRLYWYRQTLGQGPEFLTYFQNEAQLEKSRLLSDRFSAERPKGSFSTLEIQRTEQGDSAMYLCASNPRDRGTEAFFGQGTRLTVV.

The chain carries TRBV10-3 and TRBJ2-2; the D gene TCRdb calls, TRBD1, cannot be checked with no DNA. CDR1 and CDR2 (germline): ENHRY, SYGVKD. This CDR3 is 16 amino acids long. CDR3 region: CAISDLGGMNTGELFF.